These T cell receptor beta chains were read from a single sample in a study of CD8+ T cells in alopecia areata. The assay was immunoSEQ multiplex PCR, and TCRdb's table has in-frame clones only and misses some. The sample has over 200,000 clones; 57% are singletons. The sequencing here drew on CD4+ T cells sorted from blood, taken at week 0. The receptors stem from a human donor with alopecia areata. CDR3s include the opening cysteine and the closing phenylalanine or tryptophan. The order of the fields is V gene, J gene, CDR3 protein.

>TRBV4-1|TRBJ2-3
CASRSGWWGTDTQYF
>TRBV5-1|TRBJ2-3
CASSLAWTAKTDTQYF
>TRBV5-6|TRBJ2-6
CASSFYGFRDGANVLTF
>TRBV25-1|TRBJ1-2
CASSESGWTYYGYTF
>TRBV7-2|TRBJ2-5
CASSLFSGSLRETQYF
>TRBV4-1|TRBJ2-5
CASSHRGLQETQYF
>TRBV7-7|TRBJ2-5
CASSPRTGPRETQYF
>TRBV4-1|TRBJ2-5
CASSLLLQETQYF
>TRBV7-3|TRBJ1-1
CASSSQKNTEAFF
>TRBV5-6|TRBJ1-1
CASSLVSAPEAFF
>TRBV30|TRBJ1-5
CAWSVRPGAPGRGWSNQPQHF